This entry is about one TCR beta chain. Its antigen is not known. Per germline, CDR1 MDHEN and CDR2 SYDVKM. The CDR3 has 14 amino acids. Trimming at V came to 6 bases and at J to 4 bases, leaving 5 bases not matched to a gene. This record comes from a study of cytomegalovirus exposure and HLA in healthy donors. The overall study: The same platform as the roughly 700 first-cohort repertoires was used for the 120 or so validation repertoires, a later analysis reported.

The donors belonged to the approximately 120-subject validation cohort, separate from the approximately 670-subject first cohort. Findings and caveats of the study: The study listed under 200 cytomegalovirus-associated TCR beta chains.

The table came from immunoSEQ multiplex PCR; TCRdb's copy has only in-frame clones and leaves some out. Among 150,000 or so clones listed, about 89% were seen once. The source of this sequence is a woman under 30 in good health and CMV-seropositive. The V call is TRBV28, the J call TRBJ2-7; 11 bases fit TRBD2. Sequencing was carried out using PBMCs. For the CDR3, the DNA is TGTGCCAGCAGCCTAGCGGGAGGTACTTACGAGCAGTACTTC. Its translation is CASSLAGGTYEQYF.